This passage covers 27 T cell receptor beta chains from one sample sequenced in a study of post-analysis software for immune sequencing data (dated by TCRdb to the mid-2010s). What the authors observed across the whole study: Four to six TRBV segments, including TRBV5-6, TRBV5-1 and TRBV20-1, were significantly more frequent in patients than controls.

Library preparation employed PCR. TCRdb names Illumina HiSeq 2500 as the instrument used. To reduce PCR and sequencing biases, unique molecular identifiers were built into the TCR beta cDNA libraries. Clones were called with MiXCR by TCRdb after fastp trimmed the public reads at Q25, and only in-frame beta chains were retained. Rows are combined by CDR3 protein, so each entry shows the most common genes and DNA. For this sample the table gives some 700,000 distinct CDR3 sequences, of which approximately 59% were detected only once. Of the sample, roughly 12% is held by the ten largest clones. For these TCRs, the target antigens are not known. The sequenced sample consisted of blood. The receptors come from a girl aged 2-15 years with multiple sclerosis.

V usage is TRBV6-6 and J usage is TRBJ2-5, with 7 bases matching TRBD1. The CDR3 runs to 15 residues. The J segment lost 5 bases and the V segment lost 1 base, leaving 7 bases of the junction unmatched. Germline V CDR1 and CDR2: MNHNY, SVGAGI (reference sequence). CDR3 sequence: CASSYLQGSRETQYF. The CDR3 nucleotides read TGTGCCAGCAGTTACTTACAGGGGAGTAGGGAGACCCAGTACTTC.

The CDR3 is CASSPGGTSGNGNEQFF. DNA of the CDR3: TGTGCCAGCAGCCCGGGAGGGACTAGCGGGAACGGGAATGAGCAGTTCTTC. V and J are TRBV7-9 and TRBJ2-1; 13 bases align to TRBD2. CDR3 length equals 17 residues. Trimming at V came to 5 bases and at J to 7 bases, leaving 11 bases not matched to a gene. CDR1 is SEHNR, CDR2 FQNEAQ, per germline (reference sequence).

The CDR3 region is CAISEQGVGYTF. DNA for the CDR3: TGTGCCATCAGTGAACAAGGGGTTGGCTACACCTTC. The rearrangement uses TRBV10-3 and TRBJ1-2; D is possibly TRBD1 (5 bases). Trimming cost V 3 bases and J 7 bases, with 9 bases left between them. This CDR3 spans 12 amino acids. Per the germline V gene, CDR1 is ENHRY and CDR2 is SYGVKD.

The sample holds one count of this clonotype. This chain connects TRBV4-3 to TRBJ1-1; 7 positions agree with TRBD1. This CDR3 region has 16 residues. Unmatched junction bases numbered 13, after V lost 2 bases and J lost 7 bases. Germline V gene data show CDR1 as LGHNA and CDR2 as YSLEER. The CDR3 here is CASSQSTWDSRFEAFF. CDR3 in DNA: TGCGCCAGCAGCCAAAGCACTTGGGACAGCCGCTTTGAAGCTTTCTTT.

This sequence joins TRBV6-5 and TRBJ1-1; tentatively, D is TRBD1 (5 bases). The germline gives CDR1 MNHEY, CDR2 SVGAGI. Trimming removed 2 bases at V and 3 bases at J, with 10 bases between. The CDR3 runs 14 residues. CDR3 protein: CASSYAVGDTEAFF. In DNA form, the CDR3 reads TGTGCCAGCAGTTACGCGGTGGGGGACACTGAAGCTTTCTTT.

The chain combines TRBV10-3 with TRBJ1-1; 8 bases fit TRBD1. CDR1 is ENHRY and CDR2 is SYGVKD in the germline V gene. The CDR3 is 16 amino acids. The junction had 9 bases not matched to a gene; V was cut back by 4 bases and J by 2 bases. For the CDR3, the DNA is TGTGCCATCAGTGGTGAAACAGGGGGAGTAAACACTGAAGCTTTCTTT. It yields the protein CAISGETGGVNTEAFF.

This chain connects TRBV2 to TRBJ2-1; TRBD1 matches at 8 bases. Germline values: CDR1 SNHLY, CDR2 FYNNEI. This CDR3 is built from 16 residues. V dropped 7 bases and J dropped 2; count of bases not matched to a gene: 10. The CDR3 bases are TGTGCCAGCAAAATTGTTCCGACAGGGGCCTACAATGAGCAGTTCTTC. The encoded protein is CASKIVPTGAYNEQFF.

The chain links TRBV12-3 or TRBV12-4 to TRBJ2-3; possibly TRBD1 or TRBD2 for D (5 bases each). Trimming removed 5 bases at V and 1 base at J, with 16 bases between. The length of the CDR3 is 16 residues. The CDR3 region is CASSQTGRDRTDTQYF. In nucleotides, the CDR3 is TGTGCCAGCAGTCAAACGGGAAGGGACCGCACAGATACGCAGTATTTT.

The genes are TRBV15 and TRBJ2-5, with D hard to call. CDR3 length equals 14 residues. CDR1 and CDR2 (germline): LNHNV, YYDKDF (reference sequence). V lost 0 bases and J lost 1, with 6 bases in between. The CDR3 here is CATSRDKSQETQYF. The CDR3 DNA reads TGTGCCACCAGCAGAGACAAGAGCCAAGAGACCCAGTACTTC.

V is TRBV29-1 and J is TRBJ1-2; TRBD1 agrees at 8 bases. V dropped 6 bases and J dropped 4; count of bases not matched to a gene: 7. Germline V gene sequence: CDR1 SQVTM, CDR2 ANQGSEA. There are 13 residues in the CDR3. The chain's CDR3 is CSVAHTGGYGYTF. The CDR3 region has the DNA TGCAGCGTCGCCCATACAGGGGGCTATGGCTACACCTTC.

This rearrangement joins TRBV7-6 to TRBJ1-2; D is perhaps TRBD1 (5 bases). Trimming cost V 5 bases and J 4 bases, with 20 bases left between them. The CDR3 is 16 amino acids. The germline CDR1 and CDR2 sequences are SGHVS and FNYEAQ. CDR3 protein: CASSPERGRFAYGYTF. CDR3 DNA: TGTGCCAGCAGCCCAGAGAGGGGACGTTTCGCCTATGGCTACACCTTC.

This sequence joins TRBV28 and TRBJ1-1; the match to TRBD1 covers 7 bases. Germline V gene sequence: CDR1 MDHEN, CDR2 SYDVKM. V lost 6 bases, J lost 4 bases, and 17 bases stayed unmatched. The CDR3 totals 17 residues. The CDR3 DNA reads TGTGCCAGCAGACCTATTCCCGGGACAGTGGATATCACTGAAGCTTTCTTT. Protein product: CASRPIPGTVDITEAFF.

The chain links TRBV10-3 to TRBJ2-1; D possibly corresponds to TRBD2 (5 bases). Germline CDR1 and CDR2: ENHRY and SYGVKD. V was shortened by 3 bases and J by 0 bases, with 9 bases between the two germline ends. The CDR3 has 15 residues. The CDR3 nucleotides read TGTGCCATCAGTGAAGTCCGGGGCTCCTACAATGAGCAGTTCTTC. Protein product: CAISEVRGSYNEQFF.

DNA for the CDR3: TGCAGTGCTGGTCCGGGACCGAACTACGAGCAGTACTTC. It is translated as CSAGPGPNYEQYF. The chain links TRBV20-1 to TRBJ2-5, with D perhaps being TRBD1 or TRBD2 (5 bases each). The DNA matches TRBJ2-7 better at its end, which makes the J call doubtful. The CDR3 is 13 residues long. Germline V lookup: CDR1 DFQATT, CDR2 SNEGSKA (reference sequence).

The chain carries TRBV7-7 and TRBJ2-1, with D hard to call. The CDR3 runs to 15 residues. Trimming shortened V by 1 base and J by 4 bases, and 11 bases separated the two germline ends. Looked up from germline, CDR1 is SSHAT and CDR2 is FNYEAQ (reference sequence). CDR3 residues: CASSLDGNAYNEQFF. CDR3 in DNA: TGTGCCAGCAGCTTAGACGGAAACGCATACAATGAGCAGTTCTTC. The complete variable domain, with remaining parts taken from reference TRBV7-7 and TRBJ2-1, reads GAGVSQSPRYKVTKRGQDVTLRCDPISSHATLYWYQQALGQGPEFLTYFNYEAQPDKSGLPSDRFSAERPEGSISTLTIQRTEQRDSAMYRCASSLDGNAYNEQFFGPGTRLTVL.

This chain uses TRBV10-3 with TRBJ1-2; D might be TRBD1 (6 bases). Germline lookup yields CDR1 ENHRY and CDR2 SYGVKD. V gave up 10 bases and J gave up 4 bases, with 10 bases separating them. This CDR3 region has 11 residues. This chain's CDR3 is CASGQTYGYTF. The CDR3 nucleotides read TGTGCCAGCGGACAGACCTATGGCTACACCTTC.

This clonotype appeared a few times. The J gene is TRBJ2-4, the V gene TRBV2; tentative D call: TRBD2 (7 bases). TRBJ2-7 explains the end of the DNA better; the J call may be wrong. Germline V gives CDR1 SNHLY, CDR2 FYNNEI. CDR3 length: 13 residues. The CDR3 sequence: CASGRGGGYEQYF. As DNA, the CDR3 is TGTGCCAGCGGCCGGGGAGGGGGCTACGAGCAGTACTTC.

This clonotype has only one observation. The V call is TRBV20-1, the J call TRBJ2-6; tentative D call: TRBD2 (6 bases). V shed 2 bases and J shed 0 bases, with 14 bases lying between them. Germline CDR1 is DFQATT and CDR2 is SNEGSKA (reference sequence). The CDR3 extends over 17 amino acids. The CDR3 region is CSARRERLASGANVLTF. DNA of the CDR3: TGCAGTGCTAGACGGGAGCGACTTGCCTCTGGGGCCAACGTCCTGACTTTC.

This clonotype came up a few times. The chain carries TRBV7-3 and TRBJ2-1; D gene ambiguous. This CDR3 contains 12 residues. The V and J ends lost 2 bases and 7 bases respectively, with 6 bases between them. CDR1 is SGHTA, CDR2 FQGTGA, per germline. CDR3 residues: CASSLDENEQFF. In DNA form, the CDR3 reads TGTGCCAGCAGCTTAGACGAGAATGAGCAGTTCTTC.

This rearrangement joins TRBV20-1 to TRBJ2-3, with 10 nucleotides matching TRBD2. Looked up from germline, CDR1 is DFQATT and CDR2 is SNEGSKA (reference sequence). This CDR3 comprises 15 residues. Trimming removed 3 bases from V and 6 bases from J; junction bases left unmatched: 9. CDR3 loop: CSARDSGGSRDTQYF. Here the CDR3 DNA reads TGCAGTGCTAGGGATAGCGGGGGGTCTAGGGATACGCAGTATTTT.

This clonotype appeared a single time. The chain uses TRBV4-2 and TRBJ2-7; perhaps TRBD1 as D (5 bases). TRBJ2-5 matches the DNA end more closely, so the J call is doubtful. The germline V gene has CDR1 LGHNA and CDR2 YNFKEQ. The CDR3 has 15 amino acids. This chain's CDR3 is CASGAPLKGRETQYF. For the CDR3, the DNA is TGTGCCAGTGGAGCACCACTAAAGGGGCGAGAGACCCAGTACTTC.

The chain links TRBV5-1 to TRBJ2-1; 11 nucleotides align to TRBD2. Germline-derived CDR1 and CDR2 are SGHRS and YFSETQ. The J segment lost 7 bases and the V segment lost 1 base, leaving 4 bases of the junction unmatched. The CDR3 spans 15 residues. The CDR3 protein is CASSLWLAGGNEQFF. The CDR3 nucleotides read TGCGCCAGCAGCTTGTGGCTAGCGGGAGGTAATGAGCAGTTCTTC.

V gene TRBV11-2 combines with J gene TRBJ2-3; no clear D gene. Germline loops: CDR1 SGHAT, CDR2 FQNNGV. With 1 base removed from V and 4 bases from J, the gap between germline ends came to 9 bases. The CDR3 is 14 amino acids. CDR3 sequence (DNA): TGTGCCAGCAGCTTAGGCATGGGTCCAGATACGCAGTATTTT. It is translated as CASSLGMGPDTQYF.

The chain recombines TRBV11-2 with TRBJ2-1; D not resolved. CDR1 SGHAT and CDR2 FQNNGV come from the germline V gene. Trimming removed 1 base at V and 7 bases at J, with 8 bases between. The CDR3 extends over 13 amino acids. CDR3 amino acids: CASSLGQINEQFF. In DNA form, the CDR3 reads TGTGCCAGCAGCTTAGGTCAGATAAATGAGCAGTTCTTC.

The gene calls are TRBV7-9 and TRBJ2-5, with D unresolved. V lost 4 bases to trimming and J lost 0 bases, with 6 bases between them. The CDR3 consists of 13 residues. The germline V gene has CDR1 SEHNR and CDR2 FQNEAQ (reference sequence). The DNA for the CDR3 is TGTGCCAGCAGCTATAAGTACCAAGAGACCCAGTACTTC. The encoded protein is CASSYKYQETQYF.

The V call is TRBV20-1, the J call TRBJ2-1; 7 bases line up with TRBD1. Germline values: CDR1 DFQATT, CDR2 SNEGSKA (reference sequence). Losses at the gene ends were 5 bases for V and 7 bases for J; bases not matched to a gene: 8. The CDR3 is 13 amino acids. This CDR3 reads CSARRDRLNEQFF. The CDR3 DNA reads TGCAGTGCTCGCCGGGACAGACTAAATGAGCAGTTCTTC.

V is TRBV20-1 and J is TRBJ2-3; TRBD2 matches at 9 bases. V gave up 2 bases and J gave up 3 bases; unmatched junction bases: 3. CDR1 and CDR2 from the germline V gene are DFQATT and SNEGSKA (reference sequence). This CDR3 has 14 amino acids. The CDR3, as DNA: TGCAGTGCTAGACTAGCGGGAAGGACAGATACGCAGTATTTT. Protein sequence: CSARLAGRTDTQYF.